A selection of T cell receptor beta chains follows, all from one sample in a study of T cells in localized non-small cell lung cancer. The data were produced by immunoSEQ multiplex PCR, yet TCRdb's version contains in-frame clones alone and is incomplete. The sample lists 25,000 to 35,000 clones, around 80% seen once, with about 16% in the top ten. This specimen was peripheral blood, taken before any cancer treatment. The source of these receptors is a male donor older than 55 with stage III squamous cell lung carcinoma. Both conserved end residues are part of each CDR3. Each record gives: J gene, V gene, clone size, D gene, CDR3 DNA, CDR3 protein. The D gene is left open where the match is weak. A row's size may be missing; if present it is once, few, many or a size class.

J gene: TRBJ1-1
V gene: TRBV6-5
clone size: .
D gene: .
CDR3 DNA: TGTGCCAGCAGTAGGGGGGCCCCGAACACTGAAGCTTTCTTT
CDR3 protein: CASSRGAPNTEAFF

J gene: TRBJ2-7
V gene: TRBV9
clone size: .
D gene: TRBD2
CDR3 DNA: TGTGCCAGCAGCCCCCCGGGGGGAGGGGACGAGCAGTACTTC
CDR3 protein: CASSPPGGGDEQYF

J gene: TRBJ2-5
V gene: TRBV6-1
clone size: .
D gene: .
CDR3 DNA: TGTGCCAGCAGTGAGGGGGGAGAGACCCAGTACTTC
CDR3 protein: CASSEGGETQYF

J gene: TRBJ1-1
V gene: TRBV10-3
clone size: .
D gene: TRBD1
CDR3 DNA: TGTGCCATCGACAGGGGCCCCCGTGACACTGAAGCTTTCTTT
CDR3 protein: CAIDRGPRDTEAFF

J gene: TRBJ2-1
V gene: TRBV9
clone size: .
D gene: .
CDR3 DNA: TGTGCCAGCAGCGTCGCGGGACAGATAGGCCCCTACAATGAGCAGTTCTTC
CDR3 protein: CASSVAGQIGPYNEQFF

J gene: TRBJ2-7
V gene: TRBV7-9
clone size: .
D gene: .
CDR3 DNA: TGTGCCAGCAGCTTCATCTACGAGCAGTACTTC
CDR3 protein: CASSFIYEQYF

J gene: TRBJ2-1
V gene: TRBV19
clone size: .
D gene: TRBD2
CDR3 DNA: TGTGCCAGTAGTATGGGCCACGGGACTAGCGGGAGGGTAGACAATGAGCAGTTCTTC
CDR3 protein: CASSMGHGTSGRVDNEQFF

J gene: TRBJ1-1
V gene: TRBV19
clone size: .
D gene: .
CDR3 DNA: TGTGCCAGTAGCCTACTCCCGGGAGGGGACACTGAAGCTTTCTTT
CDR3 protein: CASSLLPGGDTEAFF

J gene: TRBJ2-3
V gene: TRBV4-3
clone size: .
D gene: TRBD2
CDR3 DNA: TGCGCCAGCAGCCAAGCCCTAGCGGGGGTTACCACAGATACGCAGTATTTT
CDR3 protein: CASSQALAGVTTDTQYF

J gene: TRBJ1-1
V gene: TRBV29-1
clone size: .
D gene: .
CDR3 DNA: TGCAGCTTAAAACAGGGCCTAAACACTGAAGCTTTCTTT
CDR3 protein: CSLKQGLNTEAFF

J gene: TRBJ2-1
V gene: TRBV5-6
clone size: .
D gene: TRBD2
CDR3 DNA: TGTGCCAGCAGCTTGGAAGTTAGCGGGAGGCTTAATGAGCAGTTCTTC
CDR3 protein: CASSLEVSGRLNEQFF

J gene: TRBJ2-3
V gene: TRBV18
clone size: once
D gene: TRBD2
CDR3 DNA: TGTGCCAGCTCACCAATAGCGGGACCTACCACAGATACGCAGTATTTT
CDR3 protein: CASSPIAGPTTDTQYF

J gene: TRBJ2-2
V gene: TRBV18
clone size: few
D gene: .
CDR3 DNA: TGTGCCAGCTCTGGGGTTCTGAACACCGGGGAGCTGTTTTTT
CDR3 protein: CASSGVLNTGELFF

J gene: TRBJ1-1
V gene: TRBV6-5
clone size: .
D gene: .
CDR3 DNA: TGTGCCAGCAGTTATAGTCGCAGACTGAACACTGAAGCTTTCTTT
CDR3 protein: CASSYSRRLNTEAFF

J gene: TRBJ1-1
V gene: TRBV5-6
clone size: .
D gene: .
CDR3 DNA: TGTGCCAGCGGGCCGGGAGCAGGGCCCGTCACTGAAGCTTTCTTT
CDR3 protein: CASGPGAGPVTEAFF

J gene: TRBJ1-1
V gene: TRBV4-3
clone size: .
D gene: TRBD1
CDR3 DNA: TGCGCCAGCAGCCAAGACTCGACAGGGGGCATTGAAGCTTTCTTT
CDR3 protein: CASSQDSTGGIEAFF

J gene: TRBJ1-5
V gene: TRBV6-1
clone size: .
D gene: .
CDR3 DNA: TGTGCCAGCCGTGTTGAGGGGTATCAGCCCCAGCATTTT
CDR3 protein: CASRVEGYQPQHF

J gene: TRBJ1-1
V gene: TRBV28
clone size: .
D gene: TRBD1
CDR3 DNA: TGTGCCAGCAGTCCCCTGACAGGGATTGTTAACACTGAAGCTTTCTTT
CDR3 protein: CASSPLTGIVNTEAFF

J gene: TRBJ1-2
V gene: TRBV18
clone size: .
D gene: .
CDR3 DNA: TGTGCCAGCTCACCAATGGCAGAATTTAACTATGGCTACACCTTC
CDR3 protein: CASSPMAEFNYGYTF

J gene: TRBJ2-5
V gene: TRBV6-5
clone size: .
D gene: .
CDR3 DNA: TGTGCCAGCAGTCTATCAATCAGCGGACAAGAGACCCAGTACTTC
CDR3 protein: CASSLSISGQETQYF

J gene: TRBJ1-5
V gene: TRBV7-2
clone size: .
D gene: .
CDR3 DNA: TGTGCCAGCAGCTCCGACAGCCTCAGCAATCAGCCCCAGCATTTT
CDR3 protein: CASSSDSLSNQPQHF

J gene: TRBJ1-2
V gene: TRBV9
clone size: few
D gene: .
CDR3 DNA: TGTGCCAGCAGCGTAGCTCCACCGGGGGCTGGGTATGGCTACACCTTC
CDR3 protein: CASSVAPPGAGYGYTF

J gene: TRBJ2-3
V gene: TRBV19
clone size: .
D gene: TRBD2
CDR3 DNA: TGTGCCAGTACCTCCGGGACTAGTTCTCAGACGCAGTATTTT
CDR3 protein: CASTSGTSSQTQYF

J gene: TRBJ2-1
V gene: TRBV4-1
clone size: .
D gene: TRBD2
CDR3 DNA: TGCGCCAGCAGCCAAGAAGGCCTAGCGGGGAAGAATGAGCAGTTCTTC
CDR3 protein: CASSQEGLAGKNEQFF

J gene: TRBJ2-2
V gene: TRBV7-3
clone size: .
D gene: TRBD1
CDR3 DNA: TGTGCCAGCAGCTTTTTCGGACAGGGTTATGCCGGGGAGCTGTTTTTT
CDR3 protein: CASSFFGQGYAGELFF

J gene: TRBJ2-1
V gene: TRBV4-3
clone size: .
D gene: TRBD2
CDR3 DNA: TGCGCCAGCAGCCAATATACTAGCGTCAATGAGCAGTTCTTC
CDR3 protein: CASSQYTSVNEQFF

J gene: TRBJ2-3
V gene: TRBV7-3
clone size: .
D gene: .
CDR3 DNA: TGTGCCAGCAGCTTTTTCCAGAGTACAGATACGCAGTATTTT
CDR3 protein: CASSFFQSTDTQYF

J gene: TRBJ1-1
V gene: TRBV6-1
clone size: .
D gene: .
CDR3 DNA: TGTGCCAGCAGTGTCACCCGGGACCGGTCTGAAGCTTTCTTT
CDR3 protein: CASSVTRDRSEAFF

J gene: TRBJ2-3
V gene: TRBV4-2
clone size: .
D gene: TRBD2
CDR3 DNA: TGTGCCAGCAGCCAGCGGGGGGTTCTCATCGCAGATACGCAGTATTTT
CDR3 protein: CASSQRGVLIADTQYF

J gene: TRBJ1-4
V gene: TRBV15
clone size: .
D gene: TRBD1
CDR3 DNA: TGTGCCACCAGCAGAATAACAGGGGTCGGGAGTGAAAAACTGTTTTTT
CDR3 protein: CATSRITGVGSEKLFF

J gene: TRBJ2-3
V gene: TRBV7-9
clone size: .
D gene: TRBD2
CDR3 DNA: TGTGCCAGCAGCCCCGCGGGAGGGCCCTCAGATACGCAGTATTTT
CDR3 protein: CASSPAGGPSDTQYF

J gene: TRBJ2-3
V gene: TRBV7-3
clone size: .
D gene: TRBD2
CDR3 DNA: TGTGCCAGCAGCTTACAATCTAGCGGGAGGACCGGTACGCAGTATTTT
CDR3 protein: CASSLQSSGRTGTQYF

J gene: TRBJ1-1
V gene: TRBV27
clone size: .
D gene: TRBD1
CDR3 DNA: TGTGCCAGCATCGACCCCCCCAGTAGGGGGCGCCCGGACACTGAAGCTTTCTTT
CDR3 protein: CASIDPPSRGRPDTEAFF

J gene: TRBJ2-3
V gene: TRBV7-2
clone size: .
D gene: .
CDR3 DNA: TGTGCCAGCAGCTTAGCGTCTACTAGCACAGATACGCAGTATTTT
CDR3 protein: CASSLASTSTDTQYF

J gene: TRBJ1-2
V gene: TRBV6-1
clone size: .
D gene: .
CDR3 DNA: TGTGCCAGCAGGGGAGGCTACGGCTACACCTTC
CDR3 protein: CASRGGYGYTF

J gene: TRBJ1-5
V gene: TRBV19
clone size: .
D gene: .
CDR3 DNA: TGTGCCAGTAAGTTATCCCCCCAGAGCAATCAGCCCCAGCATTTT
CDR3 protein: CASKLSPQSNQPQHF

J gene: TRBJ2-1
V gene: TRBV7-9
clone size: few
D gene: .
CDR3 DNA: TGTGCCAGCAGCTTTCTACCTAATGAGCAGTTCTTC
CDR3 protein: CASSFLPNEQFF

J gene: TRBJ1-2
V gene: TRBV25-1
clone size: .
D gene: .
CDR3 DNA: TGTGCCAGCAGCCATGACAGTCCCTATGGCTACACCTTC
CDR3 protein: CASSHDSPYGYTF

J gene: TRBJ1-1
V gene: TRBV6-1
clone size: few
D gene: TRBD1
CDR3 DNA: TGTGCCAGCACCCTGACAGGGTCGAGCACTGAAGCTTTCTTT
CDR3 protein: CASTLTGSSTEAFF

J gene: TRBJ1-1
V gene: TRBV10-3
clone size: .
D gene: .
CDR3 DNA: TGTGCCATCAGACCCGGACTCCCGGAGGGCACTGAAGCTTTCTTT
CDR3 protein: CAIRPGLPEGTEAFF

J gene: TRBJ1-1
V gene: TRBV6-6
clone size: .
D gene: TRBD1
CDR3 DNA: TGTGCCAGCAGTTACTCCTCGGGACAGGCTTCTGAAGCTTTCTTT
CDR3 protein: CASSYSSGQASEAFF

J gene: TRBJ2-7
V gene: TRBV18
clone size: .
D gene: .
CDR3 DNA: TGTGCCAGCTCACCCGGGTTGGACTACGAGCAGTACTTC
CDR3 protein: CASSPGLDYEQYF

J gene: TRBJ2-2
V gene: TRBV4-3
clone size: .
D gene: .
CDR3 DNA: TGCGCCAGCAGCCAAGATCTATTGGCGGAGGACACCGGGGAGCTGTTTTTT
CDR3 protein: CASSQDLLAEDTGELFF

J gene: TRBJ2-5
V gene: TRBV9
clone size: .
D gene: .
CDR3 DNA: TGTGCCAGCAGCGTTGCCGGGTTCCCTACACCCGGGGAGACCCAGTACTTC
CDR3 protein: CASSVAGFPTPGETQYF

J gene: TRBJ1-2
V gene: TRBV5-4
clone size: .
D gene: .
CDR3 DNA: TGTGCCAGCAGTAATCAACTGAGGGGTCTGTTTGGCTACACCTTC
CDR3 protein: CASSNQLRGLFGYTF

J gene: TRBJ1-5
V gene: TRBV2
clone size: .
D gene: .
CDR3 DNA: TGTGCCAGCAGTGAATTGGAAGATCAGCCCCAGCATTTT
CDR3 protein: CASSELEDQPQHF

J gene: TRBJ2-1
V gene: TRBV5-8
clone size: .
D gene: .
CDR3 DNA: TGTGCCGCCAGGGCGGCAGGGATTGGTGAGCAGTTCTTC
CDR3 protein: CAARAAGIGEQFF

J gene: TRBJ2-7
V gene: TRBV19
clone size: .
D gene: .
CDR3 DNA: TGTGCCAGTAGTAAAGGGGGCTACGAGCAGTACTTC
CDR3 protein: CASSKGGYEQYF

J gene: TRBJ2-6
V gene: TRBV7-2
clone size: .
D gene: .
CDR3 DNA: TGTGCCAGCAGCCGGACGACTGGGGCCAACGTCCTGACTTTC
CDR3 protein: CASSRTTGANVLTF